Each of the 22 T cell receptor beta chains below was sequenced from the same sample in a study of cytomegalovirus exposure and HLA in healthy donors. PCR used 60 Vbeta primers and 13 Jbeta primers. Profiling relied on immunoSEQ multiplex PCR, and the TCRdb table lists in-frame clones only, not all of them. The sample shows 70,000 to 100,000 clones, around 70% of them seen only once. The sample taken for sequencing was PBMCs. The receptors were gathered from a man in his forties or fifties in good health and CMV-seronegative.

The chain is built from TRBV7-9 and TRBJ2-1; D is unresolved. Germline V CDR1 and CDR2: SEHNR, FQNEAQ (reference sequence). V was clipped by 1 base and J by 8 bases, with 6 bases between them. The CDR3 runs 12 residues. In nucleotides, the CDR3 is TGTGCCAGCAGCTTAGGAAGCTATGAGCAGTTCTTC. It translates to CASSLGSYEQFF.

The V call is TRBV28, the J call TRBJ2-3; D is unclear. The length of the CDR3 is 12 residues. The ends were cut back, 1 base at V and 5 bases at J, with 4 bases in the middle. Germline V gene sequence: CDR1 MDHEN, CDR2 SYDVKM. The CDR3 protein is CASSLFRDTQYF. CDR3 DNA sequence: TGTGCCAGCAGTTTATTTAGAGATACGCAGTATTTT.

The chain joins TRBV10-3 to TRBJ2-5; 9 nucleotides match TRBD2. J gave up 4 bases and V 10 bases, and 7 bases lay outside the gene matches. The CDR3 has 13 residues. Germline CDR1 ENHRY, CDR2 SYGVKD. CDR3 coding DNA: TGTGCCAGTTATAGCGGGAGAGGAGAGACCCAGTACTTC. Protein product: CASYSGRGETQYF.

This rearrangement joins TRBV5-6 to TRBJ1-2; D may be TRBD1 (5 bases). CDR1 is SGHDT and CDR2 is YYEEEE in the germline V gene. V lost 4 bases to trimming and J lost 2 bases, with 15 bases between them. The CDR3 spans 15 residues. CDR3 sequence reads: CASSQAGHENYGYTF. The CDR3 bases are TGTGCCAGCAGCCAAGCCGGACACGAAAACTATGGCTACACCTTC.

The V and J genes are TRBV4-1 and TRBJ2-1; 14 positions agree with TRBD2. V was clipped by 4 bases and J by 8 bases; unmatched bases: 10. The CDR3 runs to 17 residues. The V gene's germline CDR1 is MGHRA and CDR2 YSYEKL. DNA for the CDR3: TGCGCCAGCAGCCGAGGACTAGCGGGGGGTTCTGGGCATGAGCAGTTCTTC. As protein: CASSRGLAGGSGHEQFF.

The chain is built from TRBV29-1 and TRBJ2-1, with D possibly TRBD2 on 5 matching bases. The V gene lost 7 bases and the J gene lost 5 bases, with 24 bases spanning the gap. The V gene's germline CDR1 is SQVTM and CDR2 ANQGSEA. This CDR3 region has 16 residues. CDR3 amino acids: CSGSLRPGTSDNEQFF. The DNA of the CDR3 is TGCAGCGGGAGTTTGCGGCCGGGTACTAGTGACAATGAGCAGTTCTTC.

This clone showed up just a few times. This rearrangement joins TRBV7-2 to TRBJ2-7; D is ambiguous. CDR3 length equals 14 residues. Trimming cost V 5 bases and J 7 bases, with 18 bases left between them. Germline CDR1 and CDR2: SGHTA and FQGNSA. CDR3 sequence (DNA): TGTGCCAGCAGCAGAGCAATAGTTGCGAAGGAGCAGTACTTC. It yields the protein CASSRAIVAKEQYF.

V gene TRBV7-3 combines with J gene TRBJ2-1; 9 positions agree with TRBD2. V was pared by 2 bases and J by 6 bases, with 2 bases of the junction left unmatched. The V gene's germline CDR1 is SGHTA and CDR2 FQGTGA. This CDR3 contains 14 residues. CDR3 nucleotide sequence: TGTGCCAGCAGCTTATTAGCGGGGGTCAATGAGCAGTTCTTC. Its translation is CASSLLAGVNEQFF.

The J gene is TRBJ1-1, the V gene TRBV5-6; the D gene is possibly TRBD1 (5 bases). Germline V gene sequence: CDR1 SGHDT, CDR2 YYEEEE. Trimming cost V 4 bases and J 11 bases, with 15 bases left between them. The CDR3 has 12 residues. The CDR3 coding sequence is TGTGCCAGCAGCCGGGGGGAAGGAAGGGCTTTCTTT. Translated: CASSRGEGRAFF. Combining the CDR3 with reference TRBV5-6 and TRBJ1-1 gives the whole variable domain DAGVTQSPTHLIKTRGQQVTLRCSPKSGHDTVSWYQQALGQGPQFIFQYYEEEERQRGNFPDRFSGHQFPNYSSELNVNALLLGDSALYLCASSRGEGRAFFGQGTRLTVV.

The CDR3, as DNA: TGTGCCAGTAGTATAGGGGGCGTTGCGGAGACCCAGTACTTC. Translated: CASSIGGVAETQYF. The chain combines TRBV19 with TRBJ2-5, with D maybe TRBD1 (5 bases). The CDR3 length is 14 residues. V gave up 1 base and J gave up 5 bases, with 11 bases separating them. Germline values: CDR1 LNHDA, CDR2 SQIVND (reference sequence).

This clone has only a few counts. The chain couples TRBV2 to TRBJ2-5, with D perhaps TRBD1 (6 bases). The V and J ends lost 5 bases and 5 bases respectively, with 12 bases between them. The CDR3 runs to 13 residues. The germline CDR1 and CDR2 sequences are SNHLY and FYNNEI. In DNA form, the CDR3 reads TGTGCCAGCAGTCCAGGGGTCCGGGAGACCCAGTACTTC. It codes for CASSPGVRETQYF.

This chain joins TRBV6-1 and TRBJ2-7; 10 positions agree with TRBD2. CDR3 length: 18 residues. The V and J ends lost 2 bases and 1 base, in that order; junction bases with no gene match: 11. Germline-derived CDR1 and CDR2 are MNHNS and SASEGT. The CDR3 reads CASSEKPSGSVRSYEQYV. The CDR3 coding sequence is TGTGCCAGCAGTGAAAAGCCTAGCGGGAGTGTAAGGTCCTACGAGCAGTACGTC.

The rearrangement links TRBV7-2 to TRBJ2-5; no reliable D call. In germline, CDR1 is SGHTA, CDR2 FQGNSA. V lost 5 bases and J lost 5, with 12 bases in between. The CDR3 has 13 residues. The CDR3 sequence is CASSTSGGETQYF. The CDR3 bases are TGTGCCAGCAGCACCTCAGGTGGGGAGACCCAGTACTTC.

The table lists this clone with a count of one. The chain is built from TRBV4-3 and TRBJ2-5; 10 nucleotides agree with TRBD2. CDR1 LGHNA and CDR2 YSLEER come from the germline V gene. The CDR3 runs to 16 residues. Trimming at V came to 1 base and at J to 4 bases, leaving 6 bases not matched to a gene. In nucleotides, the CDR3 is TGCGCCAGCAGCCAAGGCCCTAGCGGGAGCGGAGAGACCCAGTACTTC. Its protein is CASSQGPSGSGETQYF.

The chain carries TRBV6-5 and TRBJ1-2; 7 bases match TRBD1. Germline V gene lookup returns CDR1 MNHEY and CDR2 SVGAGI. The CDR3 totals 12 residues. V gave up 5 bases and J gave up 8 bases; unmatched junction bases: 5. This chain's CDR3 is CASSNRGYGYTF. The CDR3 DNA reads as TGTGCCAGCAGTAACAGGGGTTACGGCTACACCTTC.

This clone was observed a few times. The chain couples TRBV4-1 to TRBJ1-3, with D possibly matching TRBD1 (5 bases). Per the germline V gene, CDR1 is MGHRA and CDR2 is YSYEKL. Trimming took off 2 bases at V and 0 bases at J, with 5 bases between the two ends. CDR3 length: 14 amino acids. The CDR3 protein is CASSQQGSGNTIYF. CDR3 bases: TGCGCCAGCAGCCAACAGGGCTCTGGAAACACCATATATTTT.

The J gene is TRBJ2-2, the V gene TRBV18; TRBD2 is a possible D gene (6 bases). From germline, CDR1 is KGHSH and CDR2 LQKENI. The CDR3 length is 17 residues. V was clipped by 0 bases and J by 1 base, with 12 bases between them. The DNA of the CDR3 is TGTGCCAGCTCACCACCGTGGGGTAGCGGGAACACCGGGGAGCTGTTTTTT. Protein: CASSPPWGSGNTGELFF.

This clone was seen a few times. CDR3: CASSPPQGVFTGNTIYF. The CDR3 nucleotides read TGTGCCAGCAGCCCCCCGCAGGGGGTGTTTACTGGAAACACCATATATTTT. This rearrangement joins TRBV21-1 to TRBJ1-3; TRBD1 is the table's D call and was not checked against the DNA. TRBV21-1 is termed a pseudogene. This CDR3 contains 17 residues.

This clone has just a few counts. V gene TRBV5-1 combines with J gene TRBJ2-3, with 8 positions matching TRBD1. Germline CDR1 SGHRS, CDR2 YFSETQ. The V segment lost 1 base and the J segment 2 bases; nucleotides outside the gene matches: 3. The CDR3 sequence is 15 residues long. The CDR3 region has the DNA TGCGCCAGCAGCTTGTGGGGACAGGCCACAGATACGCAGTATTTT. This encodes CASSLWGQATDTQYF. The full variable domain, with the rest looked up from reference TRBV5-1 and TRBJ2-3, is KAGVTQTPRYLIKTRGQQVTLSCSPISGHRSVSWYQQTPGQGLQFLFEYFSETQRNKGNFPGRFSGRQFSNSRSEMNVSTLELGDSALYLCASSLWGQATDTQYFGPGTRLTVL.

This chain links TRBV5-6 with TRBJ2-5; a possible D gene is TRBD2 (6 bases). Trimming cost V 0 bases and J 0 bases, with 9 bases left between them. In germline, CDR1 is SGHDT, CDR2 YYEEEE. The CDR3 spans 15 residues. The CDR3 nucleotides read TGTGCCAGCAGCTTGGCCCGGGGGTACCAAGAGACCCAGTACTTC. This codes for CASSLARGYQETQYF.

A word on this clone: Other DNA sequences from this sample encode an identical CDR3 as well. This chain connects TRBV5-1 to TRBJ2-5; TRBD2 matches at 7 bases. Germline CDR1 and CDR2: SGHRS and YFSETQ. The V segment lost 4 bases and the J segment 5 bases; nucleotides outside the gene matches: 11. This CDR3 has 15 amino acids. Written as DNA, the CDR3 is TGCGCCAGCAGCCGTGGGACGGGAGGAGCGGAGACCCAGTACTTC. It translates to CASSRGTGGAETQYF.

The CDR3: CASSGNDWRSSYEQYF. The DNA for the CDR3 is TGTGCCAGCAGCGGAAACGACTGGAGAAGCTCCTACGAGCAGTACTTC. The chain recombines TRBV7-9 with TRBJ2-7; D is unclear. Germline CDR1 SEHNR, CDR2 FQNEAQ (reference sequence). The CDR3 is 16 residues long. Trimming removed 5 bases at V and 0 bases at J, with 17 bases between.